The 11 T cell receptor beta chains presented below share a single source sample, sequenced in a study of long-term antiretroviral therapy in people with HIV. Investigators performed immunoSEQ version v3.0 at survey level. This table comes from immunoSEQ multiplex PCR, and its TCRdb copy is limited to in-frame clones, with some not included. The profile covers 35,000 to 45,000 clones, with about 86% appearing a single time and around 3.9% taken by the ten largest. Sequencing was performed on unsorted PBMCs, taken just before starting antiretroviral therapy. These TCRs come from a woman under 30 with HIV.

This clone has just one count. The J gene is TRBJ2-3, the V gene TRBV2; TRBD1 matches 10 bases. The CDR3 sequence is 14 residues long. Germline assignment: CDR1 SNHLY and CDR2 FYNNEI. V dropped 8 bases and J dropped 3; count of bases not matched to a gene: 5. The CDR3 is CASRDRGETDTQYF. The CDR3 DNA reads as TGTGCCAGCCGGGACAGGGGAGAAACAGATACGCAGTATTTT.

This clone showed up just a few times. Here the CDR3 DNA reads TGTGCCAGCAGCTTAGCGCAGGGGGCAGGGAAAGTTTTCCACGAGCAGTACTTC. Translating it yields CASSLAQGAGKVFHEQYF. The chain employs TRBV7-8 and TRBJ2-7; TRBD1 aligns across 8 bases. The CDR3 consists of 18 residues. The trim removed 0 bases at V and 5 bases at J, leaving 15 bases unmatched. The germline CDR1 and CDR2 sequences are SGHVS and FQNEAQ.

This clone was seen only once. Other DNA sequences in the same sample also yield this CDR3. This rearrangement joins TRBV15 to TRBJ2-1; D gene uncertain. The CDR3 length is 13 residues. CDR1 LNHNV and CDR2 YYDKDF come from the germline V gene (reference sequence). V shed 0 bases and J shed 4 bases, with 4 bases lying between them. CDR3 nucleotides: TGTGCCACCAGCAGAGATGGATACAATGAGCAGTTCTTC. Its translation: CATSRDGYNEQFF.

Here the CDR3 reads CASSRVGGARNEQYF. The CDR3 coding sequence is TGTGCCAGCAGTCGGGTAGGGGGCGCCCGAAACGAGCAGTACTTC. The V and J genes are TRBV6-5 and TRBJ2-7, with 7 nucleotides matching TRBD1. J lost 5 bases, V lost 5 bases, and 12 bases had no gene match. This CDR3 spans 15 amino acids. The V gene's germline CDR1 is MNHEY and CDR2 SVGAGI.

CDR3 residues: CASSLVGTGAVYEQYF. The CDR3 nucleotides read TGTGCCAGCAGCTTAGTGGGGACAGGGGCAGTTTACGAGCAGTACTTC. The gene calls are TRBV7-8 and TRBJ2-7; 10 bases match TRBD1. The ends lost 1 base at V and 4 bases at J; junction bases unmatched: 7. CDR1 and CDR2 (germline): SGHVS, FQNEAQ. The CDR3 spans 16 residues.

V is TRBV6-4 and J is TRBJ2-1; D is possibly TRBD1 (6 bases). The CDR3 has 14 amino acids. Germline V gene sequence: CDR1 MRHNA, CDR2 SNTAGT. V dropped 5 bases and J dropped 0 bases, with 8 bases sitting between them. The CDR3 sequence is CASSTGSSYNEQFF. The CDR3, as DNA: TGTGCCAGCAGTACAGGGAGCTCCTACAATGAGCAGTTCTTC.

In DNA form, the CDR3 reads TGCGCCAGCAGCTGGGGCCTGGGCAATCAGCCCCAGCATTTT. Translated: CASSWGLGNQPQHF. This sequence joins TRBV5-1 and TRBJ1-5, with D tentatively TRBD1 (5 bases). Germline assignment: CDR1 SGHRS and CDR2 YFSETQ. The ends were cut back, 3 bases at V and 2 bases at J, with 9 bases in the middle. CDR3 length: 14 residues.

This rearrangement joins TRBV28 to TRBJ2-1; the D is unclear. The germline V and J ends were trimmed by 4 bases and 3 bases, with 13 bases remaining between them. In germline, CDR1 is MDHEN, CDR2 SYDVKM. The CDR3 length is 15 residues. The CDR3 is CASSWARAFYNEQFF. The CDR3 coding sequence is TGTGCCAGCAGTTGGGCAAGGGCGTTCTACAATGAGCAGTTCTTC.

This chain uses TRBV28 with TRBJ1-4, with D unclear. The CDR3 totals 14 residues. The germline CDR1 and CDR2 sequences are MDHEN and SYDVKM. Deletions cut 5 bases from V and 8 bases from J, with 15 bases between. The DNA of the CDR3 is TGTGCCAGCAGTCGGACGGGGAGGGCGGAAAAACTGTTTTTT. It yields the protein CASSRTGRAEKLFF.

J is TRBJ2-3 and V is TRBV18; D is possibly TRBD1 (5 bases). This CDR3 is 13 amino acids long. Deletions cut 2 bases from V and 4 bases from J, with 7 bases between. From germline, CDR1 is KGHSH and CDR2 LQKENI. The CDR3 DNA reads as TGTGCCAGCTCACCATCACAGGCAGATACGCAGTATTTT. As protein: CASSPSQADTQYF. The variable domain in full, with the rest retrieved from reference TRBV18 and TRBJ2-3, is NAGVMQNPRHLVRRRGQEARLRCSPMKGHSHVYWYRQLPEEGLKFMVYLQKENIIDESGMPKERFSAEFPKEGPSILRIQQVVRGDSAAYFCASSPSQADTQYFGPGTRLTVL.

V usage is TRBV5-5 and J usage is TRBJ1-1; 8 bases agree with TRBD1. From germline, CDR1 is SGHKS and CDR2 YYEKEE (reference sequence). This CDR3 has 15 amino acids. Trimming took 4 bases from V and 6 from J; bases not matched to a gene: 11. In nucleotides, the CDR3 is TGTGCCAGCAGCCTAGGGACAGGCGAAAAAGCTGAAGCTTTCTTT. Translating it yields CASSLGTGEKAEAFF. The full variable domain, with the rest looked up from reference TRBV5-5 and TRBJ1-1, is DAGVTQSPTHLIKTRGQQVTLRCSPISGHKSVSWYQQVLGQGPQFIFQYYEKEERGRGNFPDRFSARQFPNYSSELNVNALLLGDSALYLCASSLGTGEKAEAFFGQGTRLTVV.